This T cell receptor (beta chain) appears in the sequencing data of a study of vaccination and CD4 T cells after COVID-19. Whole-study context: Stimulation of the cells used overlapping spike peptide pools from SARS-CoV-2 and from the common cold coronaviruses HCoV-NL63, HCoV-OC43 and HCoV-229E.

With the Oncomine TCR Beta short-read assay, DNA from cultured CD4+ T cells was sequenced. TCRdb processed the PCR reads anew with MiXCR; each CDR3 protein has one entry. The repertoire holds around 9,500 distinct CDR3 sequences, with 51% as singletons. Treatment denoted: approximately 11-day PBMC culture with coronavirus spike peptide pools or control peptides (ViraFEST assay). The length of the CDR3 is 15 residues. After removal of 4 bases from V and 6 bases from J, the junction contained 9 bases not matched to a gene. Germline CDR1 reads MGHRA; CDR2 reads YSYEKL. This clonotype is classed as large (0.1 to 1%). What it binds is unknown.

The sample comprised CD4+ T cells from blood, cultured in vitro. The sequence was collected from a human donor who had recovered from COVID-19. The rearrangement links TRBV4-1 to TRBJ1-5; 7 nucleotides match TRBD1. CDR3 region: CASSPDRVTIQPQHF. The CDR3 nucleotides read TGCGCCAGCAGCCCAGACAGGGTGACGATTCAGCCCCAGCATTTT.